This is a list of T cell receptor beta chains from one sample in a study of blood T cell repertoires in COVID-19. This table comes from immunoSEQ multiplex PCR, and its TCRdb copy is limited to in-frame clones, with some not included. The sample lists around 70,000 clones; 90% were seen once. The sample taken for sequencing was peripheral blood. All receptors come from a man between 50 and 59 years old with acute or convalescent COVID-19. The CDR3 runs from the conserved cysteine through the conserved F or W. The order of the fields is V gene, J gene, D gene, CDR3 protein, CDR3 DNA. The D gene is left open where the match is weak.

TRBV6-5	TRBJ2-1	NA	CASSYSGRGAYEQFF	TGTGCCAGCAGTTACTCCGGTCGGGGGGCCTATGAGCAGTTCTTC
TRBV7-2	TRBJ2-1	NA	CASGPWGASASYNEQFF	TGTGCCAGCGGCCCCTGGGGAGCGTCTGCCTCCTACAATGAGCAGTTCTTC
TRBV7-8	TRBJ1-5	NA	CASSSGYGNQPQHF	TGTGCCAGCAGCTCCGGTTACGGCAATCAGCCCCAGCATTTT
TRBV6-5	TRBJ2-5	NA	CASSSDRTETQYF	TGTGCCAGCAGTTCCGACAGGACAGAGACCCAGTACTTC
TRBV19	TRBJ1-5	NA	CASSEGGGNQPQHF	TGTGCCAGTAGTGAAGGCGGAGGCAATCAGCCCCAGCATTTT
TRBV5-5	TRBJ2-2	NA	CASSLGQGSTGELFF	TGTGCCAGCAGCTTGGGTCAGGGAAGCACCGGGGAGCTGTTTTTT
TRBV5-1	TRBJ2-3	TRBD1	CASSLRDRADTQYF	TGCGCCAGCAGCTTGCGGGACAGGGCAGATACGCAGTATTTT
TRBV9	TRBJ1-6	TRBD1	CASSPTGDAGSPLHF	TGTGCCAGCAGCCCCACAGGGGATGCGGGGTCACCCCTCCACTTT
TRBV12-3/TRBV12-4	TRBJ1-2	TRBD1	CASSLDGTDTVF	TGTGCCAGCAGTTTAGATGGGACAGACACCGTGTTC
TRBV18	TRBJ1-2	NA	CASSPETGYGYTF	TGTGCCAGCTCACCCGAGACAGGCTATGGCTACACCTTC
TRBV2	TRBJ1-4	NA	CASTPRRGRTNEKLFF	TGTGCCAGCACCCCTAGGAGGGGCAGAACTAATGAAAAACTGTTTTTT
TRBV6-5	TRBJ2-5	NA	CASSLPGVAETQYF	TGTGCCAGCAGTTTACCGGGGGTAGCAGAGACCCAGTACTTC
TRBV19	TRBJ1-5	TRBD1	CASNPKGQGTNQPQHF	TGTGCCAGTAACCCCAAGGGACAGGGAACCAATCAGCCCCAGCATTTT
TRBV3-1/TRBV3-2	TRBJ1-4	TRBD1	CASSLQGTNEKLFF	TGTGCCAGCAGCTTACAGGGGACTAATGAAAAACTGTTTTTT
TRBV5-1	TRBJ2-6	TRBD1	CASSSPPGTGGSPANVLTF	TGCGCCAGCAGCTCGCCCCCCGGGACAGGGGGATCTCCGGCCAACGTCCTGACTTTC
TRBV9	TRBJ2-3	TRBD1	CASTGTGTGTDTQYF	TGTGCCAGCACCGGGACCGGGACAGGGACAGATACGCAGTATTTT
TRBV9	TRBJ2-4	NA	CASSVGGDIQYF	TGTGCCAGCAGCGTCGGAGGAGACATTCAGTACTTC